This T cell receptor (beta chain) originates from a study of CD8+CD57+ T cells in acquired aplastic anemia. Study-level background: Sorted CD4+ and CD8+ cells gave a mean 3.2 ug DNA, range 0.2 to 27.4 ug.

This CDR3 contains 18 residues. Germline assignment: CDR1 LNHDA and CDR2 SQIVND (reference sequence). Patients who underwent sequencing had shown CD8+CD57+ cell expansion by flow cytometry. Patients were treatment-naive when blood was sampled. CDR3 and TCR beta VDJ profiling relied on genomic DNA as the template. TCRdb re-analysed the reads in MiXCR, keeping a single row per CDR3 protein. Of just over 150,000 distinct CDR3 sequences in the sample, roughly 48% were seen once. Concerning this clonotype itself: Being one base from a much bigger clone, this may be a read error.

The TCR was taken from a human donor with aplastic anemia. What was sequenced was sorted CD4+, CD8+, or CD8+CD57+ T cells (not recorded which) from PBMCs. The J gene is TRBJ2-2, the V gene TRBV19; 16 bases line up with TRBD2. CDR3 sequence reads: CASLPTSGLAGGPGELSF. The DNA for the CDR3 is TGTGCCAGTCTTCCAACGTCGGGACTAGCGGGAGGGCCCGGGGAGCTGTCTTTT.